This TCR beta chain is from a study of OX40 agonist ivuxolimab in advanced cancers. Whole-study findings and limits: Some patients who did not respond also had low normalized T-cell clonal expansion. Patients who responded partially at 0.1-3.0 mg/kg showed clonal expansion ranking among the lowest.

From germline, CDR1 is SGHNT and CDR2 YYREEE (reference sequence). V was pared by 0 bases and J by 0 bases, with 5 bases between. This CDR3 spans 14 amino acids. Turning to this clone: The target antigen is unknown.

Measured with immunoSEQ multiplex PCR; TCRdb has only the in-frame clones, and not every one. The data show about 81,000 clones, with 88% seen just once and around 0.45% held by the top ten. The origin of this receptor is an adult with an advanced solid tumor such as melanoma, head and neck, liver or kidney cancer. The sequenced sample was CD4+ or CD8+ T cells sorted from blood, obtained in a trial of the OX40 agonist ivuxolimab. The gene calls are TRBV5-4 and TRBJ2-3, with D hard to call. In DNA, the CDR3 is TGTGCCAGCAGCTTGGACCTAAGCACAGATACGCAGTATTTT. It codes for CASSLDLSTDTQYF. Combining the CDR3 with reference TRBV5-4 and TRBJ2-3 gives the whole variable domain ETGVTQSPTHLIKTRGQQVTLRCSSQSGHNTVSWYQQALGQGPQFIFQYYREEENGRGNFPPRFSGLQFPNYSSELNVNALELDDSALYLCASSLDLSTDTQYFGPGTRLTVL.